The 14 T cell receptor beta chains given below trace back to one sample, sequenced in a study of blood T cell repertoires in COVID-19. TCRdb keeps only in-frame clones here, not all; method: immunoSEQ multiplex PCR. The table lists 180,000 or so clones, about three quarters of them singletons. Input material: peripheral blood. These TCRs come from a woman over 75 with active or convalescent COVID-19.

The chain combines TRBV18 with TRBJ2-1; 9 bases fit TRBD1. Germline V CDR1 and CDR2: KGHSH, LQKENI. V lost 3 bases, J lost 1 base, and 7 bases stayed unmatched. The CDR3 sequence is 17 residues long. CDR3 residues: CASSPFRQGGSYNEQFF. In DNA, the CDR3 is TGTGCCAGCTCACCGTTTCGACAGGGGGGATCCTACAATGAGCAGTTCTTC.

V usage is TRBV2 and J usage is TRBJ1-2, with 9 bases lining up with TRBD1. The CDR3 is 14 residues long. Germline V gene lookup returns CDR1 SNHLY and CDR2 FYNNEI. Losses at the gene ends were 1 base for V and 8 bases for J; bases not matched to a gene: 5. In DNA form, the CDR3 reads TGTGCCAGCAGTGAAGGGACAGGGGCCGCGGGCTACACCTTC. It codes for CASSEGTGAAGYTF. Combining the CDR3 with reference TRBV2 and TRBJ1-2 gives the whole variable domain EPEVTQTPSHQVTQMGQEVILRCVPISNHLYFYWYRQILGQKVEFLVSFYNNEISEKSEIFDDQFSVERPDGSNFTLKIRSTKLEDSAMYFCASSEGTGAAGYTFGSGTRLTVV.

V gene TRBV7-2 combines with J gene TRBJ1-3; a weak D match, TRBD1 (5 bases). Trimming took off 1 base at V and 0 bases at J, with 16 bases between the two ends. Germline assignment: CDR1 SGHTA and CDR2 FQGNSA. The CDR3 runs to 18 residues. CDR3 nucleotide sequence: TGTGCCAGCAGCTTAGGGTTCTCCCCACAGGCCTCTGGAAACACCATATATTTT. It translates to CASSLGFSPQASGNTIYF.

V is TRBV9 and J is TRBJ2-1, with no clear D. The germline CDR1 and CDR2 sequences are SGDLS and YYNGEE. The CDR3 runs to 16 residues. The germline V and J ends were trimmed by 2 bases and 6 bases, with 18 bases remaining between them. The CDR3 coding sequence is TGTGCCAGCAGCGTCGCCCCAGTACGCCCCCTCAATGAGCAGTTCTTC. Translating gives CASSVAPVRPLNEQFF.

This clone came up many times. The chain couples TRBV27 to TRBJ2-5; 11 nucleotides match TRBD1. V dropped 5 bases and J dropped 3; count of bases not matched to a gene: 5. CDR3 length: 15 amino acids. Germline CDR1 MNHEY, CDR2 SMNVEV (reference sequence). The CDR3 nucleotides read TGTGCCAGCAGTCTCGGGACAGGGGGTAAAGAGACCCAGTACTTC. This sequence encodes CASSLGTGGKETQYF.

The chain uses TRBV6-6 and TRBJ1-2, with 11 nucleotides matching TRBD1. The CDR3 spans 14 residues. The germline CDR1 and CDR2 sequences are MNHNY and SVGAGI (reference sequence). Losses at the gene ends were 5 bases for V and 8 bases for J; bases not matched to a gene: 7. The CDR3 coding sequence is TGTGCCAGCAGTCTTGGACAGGGGGCAGGGGGCTACACCTTC. This encodes CASSLGQGAGGYTF.

This clone was counted a few times. This sequence joins TRBV7-9 and TRBJ1-2, with 12 positions matching TRBD1. The CDR3 length is 18 residues. Germline V gives CDR1 SEHNR, CDR2 FQNEAQ (reference sequence). V was pared by 5 bases and J by 4 bases, with 14 bases of the junction left unmatched. CDR3 in DNA: TGTGCCAGCAGCGAGACCCCGGGACAGGGGGCTACCCTCTATGGCTACACCTTC. Translated: CASSETPGQGATLYGYTF.

This clone has only one observation. The chain uses TRBV28 and TRBJ2-7; D might be TRBD2 (5 bases). V shed 3 bases and J shed 2 bases, with 11 bases lying between them. Germline V gives CDR1 MDHEN, CDR2 SYDVKM. The CDR3 totals 14 residues. The CDR3 loop is CASSFGGRTYEQYF. CDR3 nucleotide sequence: TGTGCCAGCAGTTTCGGCGGGCGAACCTACGAGCAGTACTTC.

The chain employs TRBV7-2 and TRBJ2-7; 7 nucleotides align to TRBD2. In germline, CDR1 is SGHTA, CDR2 FQGNSA. The V segment lost 5 bases and the J segment 3 bases; nucleotides outside the gene matches: 10. The CDR3 extends over 15 amino acids. This CDR3 reads CASSPGGAGFYEQYF. The CDR3 nucleotides are TGTGCCAGCAGCCCCGGGGGAGCGGGGTTCTACGAGCAGTACTTC.

The rearrangement joins TRBV28 to TRBJ2-5; the D gene is possibly TRBD2 (7 bases). CDR1 and CDR2 from the germline V gene are MDHEN and SYDVKM. This CDR3 spans 16 amino acids. Trimming shortened V by 3 bases and J by 1 base, and 15 bases separated the two germline ends. The CDR3 DNA follows: TGTGCCAGCAGTTTTCGGGGGAGGGGGGCCCAAGAGACCCAGTACTTC. It specifies CASSFRGRGAQETQYF.

V gene TRBV5-1 combines with J gene TRBJ2-1; 7 bases agree with TRBD1. The trim removed 4 bases at V and 15 bases at J, leaving 16 bases unmatched. The CDR3 runs to 14 residues. The germline CDR1 and CDR2 sequences are SGHRS and YFSETQ. The CDR3 region has the DNA TGCGCCAGCAGCCCCGGGACAGTGACGGTGTGGGGGTTCTTC. Protein product: CASSPGTVTVWGFF.

DNA of the CDR3: TGTGCCAGCAGCTTGGGACAGACACTTGAAGCTTTCTTT. It translates to CASSLGQTLEAFF. V and J are TRBV6-2 or TRBV6-3 and TRBJ1-1, with 7 positions matching TRBD1. V lost 6 bases, J lost 7 bases, and 8 bases stayed unmatched. CDR3 length: 13 amino acids. The germline V gene encodes CDR1 MNHEY and CDR2 SVGEGT.

The chain is built from TRBV10-3 and TRBJ1-2; D may be TRBD1 (5 bases). The CDR3 runs to 14 residues. Germline V lookup: CDR1 ENHRY, CDR2 SYGVKD. V gave up 6 bases and J gave up 8 bases, with 19 bases separating them. Here the CDR3 DNA reads TGTGCCATCAGGGGGGGGACGAACGTTCTGGGCTACACCTTC. Its protein product is CAIRGGTNVLGYTF.

The rearrangement joins TRBV7-9 to TRBJ2-5, with D perhaps matching TRBD1 (6 bases). CDR1 and CDR2 from the germline V gene are SEHNR and FQNEAQ (reference sequence). The ends were cut back, 5 bases at V and 3 bases at J, with 13 bases in the middle. The CDR3 runs to 14 residues. The CDR3 loop is CASSPGTRKETQYF. CDR3 DNA: TGTGCCAGCAGCCCTGGGACAAGGAAAGAGACCCAGTACTTC.